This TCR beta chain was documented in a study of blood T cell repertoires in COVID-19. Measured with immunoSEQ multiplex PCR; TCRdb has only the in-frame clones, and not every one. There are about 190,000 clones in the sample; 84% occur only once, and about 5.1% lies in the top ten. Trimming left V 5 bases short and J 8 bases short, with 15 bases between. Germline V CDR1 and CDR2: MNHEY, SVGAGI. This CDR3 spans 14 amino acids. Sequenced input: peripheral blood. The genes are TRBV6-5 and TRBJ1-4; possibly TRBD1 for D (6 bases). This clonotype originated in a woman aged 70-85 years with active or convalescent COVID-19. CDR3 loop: CASSNQGLGEKLFF. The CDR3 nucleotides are TGTGCCAGCAGTAATCAGGGGTTGGGGGAAAAACTGTTTTTT.